This T cell receptor (beta chain) emerged from a study of shared clonotypes between healthy human individuals (dated by TCRdb to about 2020). Broadly, across the study: Two women and a few men aged 18 to 49 years were included in the cohort. For each donor, three plates each were used for CD4 naive and CD4 memory, two plates were used for CD8 naive, and one plate was used for CD8 memory. To estimate repertoire size and how much clonotypes are shared between individuals, the study performed deep sequencing of blood TCR repertoires from five healthy adults. Libraries were prepared and TCR repertoires were sequenced by different laboratories using diverse techniques, in order to increase sequencing depth and limit assay-specific biases. Per donor, leukapheresis produced somewhere between about 0.94 and 9 billion PBMCs.

With regard to this clone: The specificity of this receptor is unknown. Base quality data are lacking; no much larger clone is found one base away.

Using the deep immunoSEQ assay, TCR CDR3 regions were amplified from genomic DNA by multiplex PCR. Extracted genomic DNA from each cell subset was spread evenly across all wells of several immunoSEQ 96-well plates, with each plate serving as a replicate. For sorted subsets, roughly 200 ng of genomic DNA, equivalent to 25,000 to 35,000 T cell genomes, went into each replicate PCR. The purified libraries were quantified using a Qubit 3.0 fluorometer, sized with a Bioanalyzer 2100, and then quantified again using the KAPA Library Quantification kit. Every immunoSEQ 96-well plate was sequenced on a dedicated single-read 150-cycle Illumina NextSeq 550 flow cell. Processing in the source paper ran as follows. The immunoSEQ output contained only junctional sequences without quality scores, so filtering could not match that applied to full-length reads. Sequences were annotated with PyIR, a Python wrapper for IgBLAST v1.9, using IMGT germline references to assign V/J genes and CDR3. Reads were removed for weak V/J assignments (E-value above 1e-6), missing CDR3, stop codons, out-of-frame junctions, or ambiguous translated residues. A V3J clonotype was defined by an identical inferred V gene, J gene, and CDR3 amino acid sequence. The percentage overlap between two repertoires was calculated by dividing the number of shared unique clonotypes by the size of the smaller repertoire. Three approaches were used to assess repertoire richness: RTK rarefaction, the Chao1 estimator, and Recon v2.1 estimates of unobserved clonotypes. OLGA was used to compute generation probabilities for all TCRbeta clonotypes that the gDNA method yielded from a handful of donors. Here the immuneACCESS table is served through TCRdb, limited to in-frame sequences with V and J called. Missing clones are a known gap in these copies; in checked studies unresolved V genes cover under half, and the rest lacks a known reason. V, J and clone size are those of that table, while D and trimming were read from the DNA. In this sample the table shows over a million clones, around 82% of which occur a single time. The biggest ten clones account for 0.5% to 0.6% of the sample.

V drops 7 bases and J drops 0 bases, leaving 4 bases in between. CDR1 and CDR2 are read off the germline V gene as SQVTM and ANQGSEA. There are 11 amino acids in the CDR3, from cysteine to phenylalanine inclusive. The CDR3 DNA has 33 bases and is translated from base 1. General conclusions and limits of the study: Based on pairwise subsampling, the degree of clonotype sharing among donors was expected to be affected by sequencing depth. Even with the large sequencing depth, rarefaction of the sorted-subset datasets indicated that sequencing was incomplete. Compared with non-shared clonotypes, the clonotypes found in all four sorted-subset donors had higher generation probabilities. Across a few donors, approximately 4.9% of naive CD4, 3.5% of naive CD8, about 2.3% of memory CD4, and 0.4% to 0.45% of memory CD8 clonotypes were shared. Naive subsets generally had larger estimated clonotype richness than memory subsets did. The small number of donors limited the genetic and exposure-history diversity represented. Sampling was restricted to blood, and TCR repertoires in tissue are likely to differ from TCR repertoires in blood.

Healthy HIV-negative adults with no recently reported acute infections or vaccinations were included as donors. All donors were Caucasian adults living in Nashville, Tennessee, USA. CD4+ T cells were enriched by magnetic negative selection, after which naive cells were positively selected on CD45RA and the negative fraction was taken as the memory subset. After blood collection by leukapheresis, PBMCs were isolated using Ficoll-Histopaque density gradient centrifugation and then cryopreserved in the vapor phase of liquid nitrogen. Purity and quantity of every magnetically sorted T cell population were checked by analytical flow cytometry. Genomic DNA was isolated from each sorted fraction and quantified by UV absorbance on a Nanodrop 2000c.

The sequence came from a man younger than 35 in good health. Some clones in this sample may be carry-over from other donors' samples. Material: memory CD4+ T cells from PBMCs. This specimen's cell subset or site label, interpreted: CD45RA-negative fraction. The rearranged chain carries TRBV29-1 and TRBJ2-1, with the D gene uncertain. The CDR3 protein: CSAPSYNEQFF. The sequenced DNA is TGCAGCGCGCCCTCCTACAATGAGCAGTTCTTC.